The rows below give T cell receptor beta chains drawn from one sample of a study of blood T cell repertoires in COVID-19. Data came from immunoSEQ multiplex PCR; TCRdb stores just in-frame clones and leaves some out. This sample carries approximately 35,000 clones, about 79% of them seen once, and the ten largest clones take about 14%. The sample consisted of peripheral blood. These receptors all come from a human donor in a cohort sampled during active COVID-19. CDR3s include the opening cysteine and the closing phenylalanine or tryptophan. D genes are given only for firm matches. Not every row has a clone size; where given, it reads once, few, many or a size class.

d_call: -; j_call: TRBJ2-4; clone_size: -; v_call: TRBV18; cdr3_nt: TGTGCCAGCTCACCAACCGGGACCAAAAACATTCAGTACTTC; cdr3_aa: CASSPTGTKNIQYF
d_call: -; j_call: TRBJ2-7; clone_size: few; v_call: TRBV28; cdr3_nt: TGTGCCAGCAGTTTACGATATATCAGGTACGAGCAGTACTTC; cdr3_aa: CASSLRYIRYEQYF
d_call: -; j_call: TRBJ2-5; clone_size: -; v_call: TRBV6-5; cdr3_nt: TGTGCCAGCAGTTCCGCCCAGGGGTCCACGGCCCAGTACTTC; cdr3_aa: CASSSAQGSTAQYF
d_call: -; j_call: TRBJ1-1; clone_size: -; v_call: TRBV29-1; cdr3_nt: TGCAGCGTTCTGACTCCCTTGGCCCCTAAGGTAGCTTTCTTT; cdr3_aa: CSVLTPLAPKVAFF
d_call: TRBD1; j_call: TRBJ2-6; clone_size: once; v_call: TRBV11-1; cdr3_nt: TGTGCCAGCAGCTCCGGACAGGGCTTGGCCAACGTCCTGACTTTC; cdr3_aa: CASSSGQGLANVLTF
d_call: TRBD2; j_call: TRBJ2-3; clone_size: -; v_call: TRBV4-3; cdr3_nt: TGCGCCAGCAGCCAAGAGTCAGGTAGCGGGGCCTTAGGTAAAGTCGCGCAGTATTTT; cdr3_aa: CASSQESGSGALGKVAQYF
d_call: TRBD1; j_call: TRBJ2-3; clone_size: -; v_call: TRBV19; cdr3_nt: TGTGCCAGTACCGACCTACAGGGGGCAGATACGCAGTATTTT; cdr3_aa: CASTDLQGADTQYF
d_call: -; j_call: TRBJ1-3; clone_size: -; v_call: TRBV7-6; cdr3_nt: TGTGCCAGCAGCCCAGAAGGGGCGTACTCTGGAAACACCATATATTTT; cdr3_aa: CASSPEGAYSGNTIYF
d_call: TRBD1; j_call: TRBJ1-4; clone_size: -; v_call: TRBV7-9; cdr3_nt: TGTGCCACCGAGGGACAGGGTAGTGAAAAACTGTTTTTT; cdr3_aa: CATEGQGSEKLFF
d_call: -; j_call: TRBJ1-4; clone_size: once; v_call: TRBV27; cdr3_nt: TGTGCCAGCAGTTCCGGACAGTCATACCAGGGGGAAAAACTGTTTTTT; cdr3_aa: CASSSGQSYQGEKLFF
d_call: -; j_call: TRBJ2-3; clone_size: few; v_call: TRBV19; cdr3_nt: TGTGCCAGTAGTATAGGGGGAGTATGGGAAGATACGCAGTATTTT; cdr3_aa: CASSIGGVWEDTQYF
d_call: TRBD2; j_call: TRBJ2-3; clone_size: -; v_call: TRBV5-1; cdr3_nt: TGCGCCAGCAGCCTCGGACTAGCGGGGGGTCAAGATACGCAGTATTTT; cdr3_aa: CASSLGLAGGQDTQYF
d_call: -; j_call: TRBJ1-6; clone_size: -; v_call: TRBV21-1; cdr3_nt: TGTGCCAGCAGCCCAATTAGGGATGGAGGCAATTCACCCCTCCACTTT; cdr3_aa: CASSPIRDGGNSPLHF
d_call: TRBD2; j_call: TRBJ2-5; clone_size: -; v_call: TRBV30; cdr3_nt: TGTGCCTGGAGTGGGACTAGCGATTCGACCCAGTACTTC; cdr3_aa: CAWSGTSDSTQYF
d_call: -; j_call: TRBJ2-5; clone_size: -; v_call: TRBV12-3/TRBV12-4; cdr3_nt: TGTGCCAGCAGTCGACAGGTGCAAGAGACCCAGTACTTC; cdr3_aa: CASSRQVQETQYF
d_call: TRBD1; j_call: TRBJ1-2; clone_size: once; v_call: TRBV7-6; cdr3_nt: TGTGCCAGCAGCTTAGCAGCCGGGACAGAGGTCTATGGCTACACCTTC; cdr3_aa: CASSLAAGTEVYGYTF
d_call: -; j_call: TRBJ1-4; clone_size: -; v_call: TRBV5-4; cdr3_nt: TGTGCCAGCAGCCTCCGGGGGGGAGATAATGAAAAACTGTTTTTT; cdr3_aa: CASSLRGGDNEKLFF
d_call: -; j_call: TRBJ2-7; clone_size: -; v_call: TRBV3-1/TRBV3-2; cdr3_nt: TGTGCCAGCAGCAAAAGGGGGGGTCGCCCCTCCTACGAGCAGTACTTC; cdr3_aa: CASSKRGGRPSYEQYF
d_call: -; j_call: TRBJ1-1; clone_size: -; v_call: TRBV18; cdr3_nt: TGTGCCAGCTCATCCGCAGGGGCGCGGAACACTGAAGCTTTCTTT; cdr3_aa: CASSSAGARNTEAFF
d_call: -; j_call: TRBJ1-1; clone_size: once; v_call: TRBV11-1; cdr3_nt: TGTGCCAGCAGCCCTGTAGAGCAGAACACTGAAGCTTTCTTT; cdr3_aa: CASSPVEQNTEAFF
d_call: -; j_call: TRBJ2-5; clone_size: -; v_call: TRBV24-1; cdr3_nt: TGTGCCACCAGTGCGGGGGATCAAGAGACCCAGTACTTC; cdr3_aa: CATSAGDQETQYF
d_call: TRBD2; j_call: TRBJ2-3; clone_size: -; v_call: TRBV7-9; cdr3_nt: TGTGCCAGCAGCTTCTCTAGCGGGGGGAAAGCTAGCACAGATACGCAGTATTTT; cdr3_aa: CASSFSSGGKASTDTQYF
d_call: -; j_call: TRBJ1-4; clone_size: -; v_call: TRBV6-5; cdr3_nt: TGTGCCAGCTGGGACATATGGCGTGAAAAACTGTTTTTT; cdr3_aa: CASWDIWREKLFF
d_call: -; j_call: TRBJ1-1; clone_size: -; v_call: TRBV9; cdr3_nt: TGTGCCAGCAGCCCACGACAGGCGAACACTGAAGCTTTCTTT; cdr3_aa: CASSPRQANTEAFF
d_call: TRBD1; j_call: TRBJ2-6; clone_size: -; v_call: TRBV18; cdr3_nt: TGTGCCAGCTCACCAAAGGGACAGGGCTCCTACTCTGGGGCCAACGTCCTGACTTTC; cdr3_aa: CASSPKGQGSYSGANVLTF
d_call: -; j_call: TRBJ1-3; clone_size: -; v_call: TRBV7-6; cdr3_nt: TGTGCCAGCAGCTCGAACCCACAGGGAAACACCATATATTTT; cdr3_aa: CASSSNPQGNTIYF
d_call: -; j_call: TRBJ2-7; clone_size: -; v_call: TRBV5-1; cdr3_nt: TGCGCCAGCAGCTCCAGCTCCTACGAGCAGTACTTC; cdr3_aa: CASSSSSYEQYF
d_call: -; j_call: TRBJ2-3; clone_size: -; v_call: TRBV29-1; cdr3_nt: TGCAGCGTTGAAGGGACGGGGGTCTTAGATACGCAGTATTTT; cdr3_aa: CSVEGTGVLDTQYF
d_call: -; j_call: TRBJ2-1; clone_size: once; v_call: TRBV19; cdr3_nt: TGTGCCAGCGGCCGGGATTACAATGAGCAGTTCTTC; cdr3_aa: CASGRDYNEQFF
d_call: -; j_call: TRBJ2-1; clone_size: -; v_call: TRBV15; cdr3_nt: TGTGCCACCAGCAGCACAGGGCGTAATGAGCAGTTCTTC; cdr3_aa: CATSSTGRNEQFF
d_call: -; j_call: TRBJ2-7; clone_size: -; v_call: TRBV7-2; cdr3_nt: TGTGCCAGCAGCCTCCAGACTAGAGGGGTCGAGCAGTACTTC; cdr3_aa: CASSLQTRGVEQYF
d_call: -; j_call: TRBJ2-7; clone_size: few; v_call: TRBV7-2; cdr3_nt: TGTGCCAGCAGCGGAGGGACTGGGACGGGCGAGCAGTACTTC; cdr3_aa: CASSGGTGTGEQYF
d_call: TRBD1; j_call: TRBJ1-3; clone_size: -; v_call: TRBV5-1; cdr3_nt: TGCGCCAGCAGCTTGTGGGGACAGGGCGCTGGAAACACCATATATTTT; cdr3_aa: CASSLWGQGAGNTIYF
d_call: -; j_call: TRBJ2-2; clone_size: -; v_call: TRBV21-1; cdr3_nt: TGTGCCAGCAGCAAACGAGGGTTGAGTCTGGACACCGGGGAGCTGTTTTTT; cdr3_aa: CASSKRGLSLDTGELFF
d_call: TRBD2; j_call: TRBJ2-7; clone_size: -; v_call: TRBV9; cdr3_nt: TGTGCCAGCAGCCCCCGGACTAGCGGGTCCTACGAGCAGTACTTC; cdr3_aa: CASSPRTSGSYEQYF
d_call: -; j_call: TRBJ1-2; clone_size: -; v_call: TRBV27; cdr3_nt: TGTGCCAGCAGTTGGGGAGGGCGCTATGGCTACACCTTC; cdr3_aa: CASSWGGRYGYTF
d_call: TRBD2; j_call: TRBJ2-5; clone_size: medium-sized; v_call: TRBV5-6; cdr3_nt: TGTGCCAGCAGCCTAACGGGGGGTTGGTACCAAGAGACCCAGTACTTC; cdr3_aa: CASSLTGGWYQETQYF